The T cell receptor beta chain under discussion was sequenced for a study of vaccination and CD4 T cells after COVID-19. As for this clonotype: The antigen remains undetermined.

Cultured CD4+ T cell DNA was sequenced using the Oncomine TCR Beta short-read assay. MiXCR, applied by TCRdb to the PCR reads, yields one record per CDR3 protein. There are 9,500 to 15,000 distinct CDR3 sequences in the sample; 60% occur only once, and about 23% lies in the top ten. Regarding treatment: approximately 9-day PBMC culture with coronavirus spike peptide pools or control peptides (ViraFEST assay). CDR3 length: 15 residues. Trimming took 6 bases from V and 4 from J; bases not matched to a gene: 5. Germline CDR1 MNHNS, CDR2 SASEGT. Sequencing input: CD4+ T cells from blood, cultured in vitro. This sequence originates from a human donor who had recovered from COVID-19. J is TRBJ2-3 and V is TRBV6-1; 12 nucleotides line up with TRBD2. The CDR3 spells CASSDLAGGSDTQYF. Here the CDR3 DNA reads TGTGCCAGCAGCGACCTAGCGGGAGGGTCAGATACGCAGTATTTT.